These T cell receptor beta chains were read from a single sample in a study of PD-L1 blockade in urothelial cancer. The table came from immunoSEQ multiplex PCR; TCRdb's copy has only in-frame clones and leaves some out. This table holds tens of thousands of clones, approximately 85% found once. The sample in question was PBMCs, obtained around atezolizumab (anti-PD-L1) treatment. All receptors come from a man between 45 and 60 years old with urothelial cancer. CDR3s include the opening cysteine and the closing phenylalanine or tryptophan. Each record gives: CDR3 protein, CDR3 DNA, V gene, D gene, clone size, J gene. A D gene is named only where the DNA matches it firmly. The listing skips clone size in some rows; elsewhere it reads once, few, many or a size class.

CDR3 protein: CSARTGGNEQFF; CDR3 DNA: TGCAGCGCCCGGACAGGGGGCAATGAGCAGTTCTTC; V gene: TRBV29-1; D gene: TRBD1; clone size: NA; J gene: TRBJ2-1
CDR3 protein: CASFGTGLYNGYTF; CDR3 DNA: TGTGCCAGCTTCGGGACAGGGCTTTATAATGGCTACACCTTC; V gene: TRBV2; D gene: TRBD1; clone size: NA; J gene: TRBJ1-2
CDR3 protein: CASSLIGRATDTQYF; CDR3 DNA: TGCGCCAGCAGCTTGATCGGGAGGGCAACAGATACGCAGTATTTT; V gene: TRBV5-1; D gene: TRBD2; clone size: NA; J gene: TRBJ2-3
CDR3 protein: CASSYSPKPGEKLFF; CDR3 DNA: TGTGCCAGCAGTTACTCCCCTAAGCCGGGTGAAAAACTGTTTTTT; V gene: TRBV6-6; D gene: NA; clone size: few; J gene: TRBJ1-4
CDR3 protein: CATSPRGGGETQYF; CDR3 DNA: TGTGCCACCAGCCCTCGAGGCGGCGGGGAGACCCAGTACTTC; V gene: TRBV15; D gene: NA; clone size: once; J gene: TRBJ2-5
CDR3 protein: CSAPTTQKAFF; CDR3 DNA: TGCAGTGCTCCCACCACCCAGAAGGCTTTCTTT; V gene: TRBV20-1; D gene: NA; clone size: few; J gene: TRBJ1-1
CDR3 protein: CASSPAGVGETQYF; CDR3 DNA: TGTGCCAGCTCACCTGCAGGGGTCGGGGAGACCCAGTACTTC; V gene: TRBV18; D gene: NA; clone size: NA; J gene: TRBJ2-5
CDR3 protein: CASSESLVANYGYTF; CDR3 DNA: TGTGCCAGCAGTGAATCCCTAGTAGCTAACTATGGCTACACCTTC; V gene: TRBV25-1; D gene: NA; clone size: NA; J gene: TRBJ1-2
CDR3 protein: CASSLTRGTIYF; CDR3 DNA: TGTGCCAGCAGCTTGACCCGGGGCACCATATATTTT; V gene: TRBV5-6; D gene: NA; clone size: NA; J gene: TRBJ1-3
CDR3 protein: CASSLAFAGAGKTQYF; CDR3 DNA: TGTGCCAGCAGCTTAGCGTTTGCGGGGGCGGGGAAGACCCAGTACTTC; V gene: TRBV7-8; D gene: NA; clone size: NA; J gene: TRBJ2-5
CDR3 protein: CASSLFPAGGRADTQYF; CDR3 DNA: TGTGCCAGCAGTTTGTTTCCGGCGGGGGGCCGGGCAGATACGCAGTATTTT; V gene: TRBV27; D gene: TRBD2; clone size: NA; J gene: TRBJ2-3
CDR3 protein: CASSTRAASSWSSPLHF; CDR3 DNA: TGTGCCAGCAGCACCAGGGCCGCCTCCTCCTGGAGTTCACCCCTCCACTTT; V gene: TRBV21-1; D gene: NA; clone size: NA; J gene: TRBJ1-6
CDR3 protein: CASSLAGGGQHHKTYNEQFF; CDR3 DNA: TGTGCCAGCAGTTTAGCGGGAGGAGGGCAGCACCATAAAACATACAATGAGCAGTTCTTC; V gene: TRBV28; D gene: TRBD2; clone size: NA; J gene: TRBJ2-1
CDR3 protein: CASSLGGGASEQFF; CDR3 DNA: TGTGCCAGCAGCTTAGGCGGGGGGGCGTCTGAGCAGTTCTTC; V gene: TRBV7-3; D gene: TRBD2; clone size: NA; J gene: TRBJ2-1
CDR3 protein: CASSPQSGGGTDTQYF; CDR3 DNA: TGTGCCAGCAGCCCGCAAAGCGGCGGGGGCACAGATACGCAGTATTTT; V gene: TRBV7-9; D gene: NA; clone size: NA; J gene: TRBJ2-3
CDR3 protein: CSAQGGNTGELFF; CDR3 DNA: TGCAGCGCTCAGGGTGGGAACACCGGGGAGCTGTTTTTT; V gene: TRBV29-1; D gene: NA; clone size: NA; J gene: TRBJ2-2
CDR3 protein: CASSLVGGSNEKLFF; CDR3 DNA: TGTGCCAGCAGCTTAGTAGGGGGTAGTAATGAAAAACTGTTTTTT; V gene: TRBV7-2; D gene: NA; clone size: NA; J gene: TRBJ1-4
CDR3 protein: CASSVGVGLEDTQYF; CDR3 DNA: TGTGCCAGCAGCGTAGGGGTAGGACTAGAGGATACGCAGTATTTT; V gene: TRBV9; D gene: TRBD2; clone size: NA; J gene: TRBJ2-3
CDR3 protein: CASSWDSNYEQYF; CDR3 DNA: TGTGCCAGCTCATGGGACTCGAACTACGAGCAGTACTTC; V gene: TRBV18; D gene: NA; clone size: NA; J gene: TRBJ2-7
CDR3 protein: CASSPGGREGVEQFF; CDR3 DNA: TGTGCCAGCAGTCCCGGTGGGCGGGAGGGGGTTGAGCAGTTCTTC; V gene: TRBV28; D gene: TRBD2; clone size: once; J gene: TRBJ2-1
CDR3 protein: CASTGVGVDTQYF; CDR3 DNA: TGTGCCAGTACAGGGGTGGGGGTAGATACGCAGTATTTT; V gene: TRBV19; D gene: NA; clone size: NA; J gene: TRBJ2-3
CDR3 protein: CASSFASGGVSNEQFF; CDR3 DNA: TGTGCCAGCAGCTTTGCTAGCGGGGGTGTCAGCAATGAGCAGTTCTTC; V gene: TRBV5-6; D gene: TRBD2; clone size: NA; J gene: TRBJ2-1
CDR3 protein: CASSISGTWTVEQYF; CDR3 DNA: TGTGCCAGTAGTATATCGGGAACCTGGACTGTAGAGCAGTACTTC; V gene: TRBV19; D gene: NA; clone size: NA; J gene: TRBJ2-7
CDR3 protein: CASSPRQWTSYEQYF; CDR3 DNA: TGTGCCAGTAGTCCAAGACAGTGGACCTCCTACGAGCAGTACTTC; V gene: TRBV19; D gene: NA; clone size: NA; J gene: TRBJ2-7
CDR3 protein: CASSQVAGTNSYEQYF; CDR3 DNA: TGCGCCAGCAGCCAAGTGGCTGGGACTAACTCCTACGAGCAGTACTTC; V gene: TRBV4-3; D gene: TRBD2; clone size: NA; J gene: TRBJ2-7